The clone carrying this TCR beta chain was observed once. This entry is derived from a study of Graves' ophthalmopathy and Graves' hyperthyroidism. RNA transcripts were the source from which TCR beta CDR3 regions were amplified. In the first round, RT-PCR was carried out with HTBI primers, and a multiplex PCR formed the second round. A single record per CDR3 protein comes from TCRdb applying MiXCR to the multiplex PCR reads. This table has 600,000 to 950,000 distinct CDR3 sequences, around 40% appearing once. Moderate-to-severe activity, CAS ≥3, NOSPECS ≥4 and duration under 3 months were recorded for donors with ophthalmopathy. Orbital computed tomography, together with clinical symptoms, serum thyroxine, TRAb and thyroid ultrasound, was used for diagnosis. The PBMC fraction was derived from under 11 ml of fresh peripheral blood. Germline V gene data show CDR1 as MGHDK and CDR2 as SYGVNS. V lost 5 bases and J lost 4; bases outside the gene matches: 6. The CDR3 covers 16 residues.

The receptor was isolated from an adult man with Graves' ophthalmopathy. The gene calls are TRBV25-1 and TRBJ2-2; 11 nucleotides match TRBD2. Sequenced sample: peripheral blood. The CDR3, as DNA: TGTGCCAGCAGTTGGGCTAGCGGGGGGTTCACCGGGGAGCTGTTTTTT. As protein: CASSWASGGFTGELFF.